What follows are 24 T cell receptor beta chains derived from one specimen sequenced in a study of Ad26.COV2.S vaccination and SARS-CoV-2 variants. Indicated treatment: 15 to 20 received Ad26.COV2.S at low or high dose, single or two shots; roughly five received placebo; per-sample allocation not given. After the first vaccine or placebo injection, samples were drawn on day 63. Produced via immunoSEQ multiplex PCR; TCRdb's table is partial and in-frame only. The sample consists of roughly 270,000 clones, more than 70% of them appearing once. Sequenced here: peripheral blood, sampled in a trial of Ad26.COV2.S vaccine versus placebo. The receptors were gathered from a person aged 18-65 years who received the Ad26.COV2.S COVID-19 vaccine or a placebo.

The rearrangement uses TRBV6-5 and TRBJ2-7; D perhaps matches TRBD2 (6 bases). Per the germline V gene, CDR1 is MNHEY and CDR2 is SVGAGI. Between the trimmed V and J ends, which lost 0 bases and 12 bases, there was a span of 21 bases. The CDR3 extends over 15 amino acids. CDR3 sequence: CASSYSRDRRQGWYF. The CDR3 DNA sequence: TGTGCCAGCAGTTACTCGCGGGACCGACGTCAAGGGTGGTACTTC.

This chain links TRBV6-5 with TRBJ1-6; possible D gene TRBD1, 5 bases. Trimming cost V 7 bases and J 7 bases, with 14 bases left between them. This CDR3 region has 14 residues. Germline lookup yields CDR1 MNHEY and CDR2 SVGAGI. The CDR3 is CASNRAGTNSPLHF. In DNA form, the CDR3 reads TGTGCCAGCAACCGGGCAGGGACGAATTCACCCCTCCACTTT.

The V and J genes are TRBV28 and TRBJ2-5; D gene ambiguous. The germline CDR1 and CDR2 sequences are MDHEN and SYDVKM. There are 13 residues in the CDR3. V shed 3 bases and J shed 2 bases, with 7 bases lying between them. CDR3 bases: TGTGCCAGCAGTTTCCCAGCACAAGAGACCCAGTACTTC. It specifies CASSFPAQETQYF.

The chain combines TRBV6-6 with TRBJ1-2; 9 bases are shared with TRBD1. The CDR3 sequence is 15 residues long. V lost 2 bases and J lost 4; bases outside the gene matches: 5. Germline V CDR1 and CDR2: MNHNY, SVGAGI (reference sequence). The CDR3, as DNA: TGTGCCAGCAGTTACATACAGGGGGCCCTCTATGGCTACACCTTC. Protein: CASSYIQGALYGYTF.

The chain combines TRBV15 with TRBJ2-3; TRBD2 aligns across 9 bases. Per germline, CDR1 LNHNV and CDR2 YYDKDF (reference sequence). The CDR3 contains 16 residues. With 5 bases clipped from V and 1 base from J, the junction kept 7 bases outside the gene matches. CDR3 sequence reads: CATSPLPSGGTDTQYF. CDR3 coding DNA: TGTGCCACCAGCCCTTTACCTAGCGGGGGCACAGATACGCAGTATTTT.

With regard to this clone: Germline and junction disagree at one end, which may indicate a read error. The chain combines TRBV5-8 with TRBJ2-7; D may be TRBD1 (5 bases). CDR1 SGHTS and CDR2 YDEGEE come from the germline V gene. This CDR3 is 11 amino acids long. The CDR3 sequence is CASSLGVTVLF. In DNA form, the CDR3 reads TGTGCCAGCAGCTTGGGGGTGACAGTCCTTTTC.

The chain couples TRBV15 to TRBJ1-6; unclear D gene. The CDR3 sequence is 16 residues long. V was trimmed by 4 bases and J by 7 bases, leaving 17 bases between them. Germline V CDR1 and CDR2: LNHNV, YYDKDF (reference sequence). The CDR3 DNA is TGTGCCACCAGCACAAAACGCGGCGGTCAGAATTCACCCCTCCACTTT. It translates to CATSTKRGGQNSPLHF.

The genes are TRBV19 and TRBJ1-2, with D perhaps matching TRBD1 (6 bases). Trimming cost V 6 bases and J 8 bases, with 16 bases left between them. The germline V gene has CDR1 LNHDA and CDR2 SQIVND (reference sequence). The CDR3 has 13 amino acids. The CDR3: CASRTGGARGYTF. CDR3 nucleotide sequence: TGTGCCAGTAGAACGGGGGGGGCTCGCGGCTACACCTTC.

The chain employs TRBV5-1 and TRBJ1-1; TRBD1 agrees at 8 bases. After removal of 0 bases from V and 0 bases from J, the junction contained 4 bases not matched to a gene. The germline V gene has CDR1 SGHRS and CDR2 YFSETQ. The CDR3 totals 16 residues. CDR3 nucleotides: TGCGCCAGCAGCTTGGATGGACAGGGTATGAACACTGAAGCTTTCTTT. Its protein product is CASSLDGQGMNTEAFF.

The J gene is TRBJ1-5, the V gene TRBV10-1; the match to TRBD1 covers 10 bases. CDR1 and CDR2 from the germline V gene are WNHNN and SYGVQD (reference sequence). After removal of 5 bases from V and 6 bases from J, the junction contained 4 bases not matched to a gene. The CDR3 loop spans 14 amino acids. The CDR3 DNA follows: TGCGCCAGCAGTAGACAGGGGGCCAGTCAGCCCCAGCATTTT. It is translated as CASSRQGASQPQHF.

The CDR3 DNA is TGTGCCAGCAGCTTGGCCGGGACAGGGAGGGGCTACACCTTC. This encodes CASSLAGTGRGYTF. The J gene is TRBJ1-2, the V gene TRBV5-4, with TRBD1 matching 9 bases. CDR3 length: 14 residues. V gave up 0 bases and J gave up 8 bases; unmatched junction bases: 5. The germline CDR1 and CDR2 sequences are SGHNT and YYREEE (reference sequence).

The table lists this clone with a few counts. CDR3 sequence: CASSLVRGILIYEQYF. CDR3 bases: TGTGCCAGCAGCTTGGTTCGAGGGATACTGATCTACGAGCAGTACTTC. This rearrangement joins TRBV5-8 to TRBJ2-7; weak D call: TRBD2 (5 bases). V lost 0 bases and J lost 3, with 16 bases in between. The CDR3 has 16 residues. Germline loops: CDR1 SGHTS, CDR2 YDEGEE.

The count of this clone is one. V and J are TRBV24-1 and TRBJ2-3; 11 bases map to TRBD1. CDR3 length equals 17 residues. Germline CDR1 and CDR2: KGHDR and SFDVKD. After removal of 3 bases from V and 5 bases from J, the junction contained 9 bases not matched to a gene. The CDR3 DNA follows: TGTGCCACCAGTGATCCTTCGGACAGGGGGCGAGGAGATACGCAGTATTTT. This sequence encodes CATSDPSDRGRGDTQYF.

The chain employs TRBV5-1 and TRBJ1-1; 9 bases agree with TRBD1. The germline V gene has CDR1 SGHRS and CDR2 YFSETQ. The CDR3 contains 16 residues. The V and J ends lost 3 bases and 0 bases, in that order; junction bases with no gene match: 6. In nucleotides, the CDR3 is TGCGCCAGCAGCTCCTGGACAGGGGCCATGAACACTGAAGCTTTCTTT. Its translation is CASSSWTGAMNTEAFF.

The gene calls are TRBV5-6 and TRBJ2-7; the D is unclear. This CDR3 has 14 residues. Germline V gene data show CDR1 as SGHDT and CDR2 as YYEEEE. The V and J ends lost 2 bases and 2 bases respectively, with 11 bases between them. This CDR3 reads CASSFLPTTYEQYF. The CDR3 DNA sequence: TGTGCCAGCAGCTTCTTACCAACCACCTACGAGCAGTACTTC.

This clone was counted between two and nine times. V gene TRBV29-1 combines with J gene TRBJ1-1; no reliable D call. Germline V gives CDR1 SQVTM, CDR2 ANQGSEA. V dropped 6 bases and J dropped 5 bases, with 13 bases sitting between them. CDR3 size: 12 residues. The DNA of the CDR3 is TGCAGCGTCGGACCCAGGCTAACTGAAGCTTTCTTT. Its protein is CSVGPRLTEAFF.

This chain connects TRBV10-3 to TRBJ1-6, with D possibly matching TRBD1 (5 bases). Germline lookup yields CDR1 ENHRY and CDR2 SYGVKD. The length of the CDR3 is 14 residues. Deletions cut 6 bases from V and 4 bases from J, with 10 bases between. The CDR3, as DNA: TGTGCCATCAGGGGTCAGGGATATAATTCACCCCTCCACTTT. It specifies CAIRGQGYNSPLHF.

This clone came up once. The rearrangement joins TRBV28 to TRBJ1-1; TRBD1 aligns across 7 bases. V lost 3 bases, J lost 4 bases, and 11 bases stayed unmatched. Germline assignment: CDR1 MDHEN and CDR2 SYDVKM. The CDR3 covers 16 residues. The DNA of the CDR3 is TGTGCCAGCAGTTTGGGGACAGCGCATCGGTTCACTGAAGCTTTCTTT. It yields the protein CASSLGTAHRFTEAFF.

V is TRBV18 and J is TRBJ1-2, with a weak D call TRBD1 (5 bases). Germline V gene sequence: CDR1 KGHSH, CDR2 LQKENI. The CDR3 totals 16 residues. Trimming took 0 bases from V and 4 from J, leaving 15 bases between them. The CDR3 protein is CASSPPHRSFIYGYTF. The CDR3 DNA is TGTGCCAGCTCACCACCGCACAGGTCATTCATCTATGGCTACACCTTC.

This clone was detected a few times. This sequence joins TRBV5-1 and TRBJ1-5, with 7 bases that match TRBD1. V lost 7 bases, J lost 4 bases, and 8 bases stayed unmatched. CDR1 is SGHRS, CDR2 YFSETQ, per germline. This CDR3 is 14 amino acids long. CDR3 bases: TGCGCCAGCTCCCAGGGGGAGGGAAATCAGCCCCAGCATTTT. Residues: CASSQGEGNQPQHF.

This clone was detected a few times. The gene calls are TRBV6-5 and TRBJ1-1; 9 nucleotides match TRBD1. This CDR3 has 14 amino acids. Germline CDR1 is MNHEY and CDR2 is SVGAGI. Losses at the gene ends were 5 bases for V and 6 bases for J; bases not matched to a gene: 7. CDR3 residues: CASSRTGEGAEAFF. CDR3 nucleotide sequence: TGTGCCAGCAGTCGGACAGGGGAGGGGGCTGAAGCTTTCTTT.

This rearrangement joins TRBV27 to TRBJ2-6, with a tentative D call TRBD2 (5 bases). Germline lookup yields CDR1 MNHEY and CDR2 SMNVEV (reference sequence). This CDR3 has 15 residues. Trimming took 5 bases from V and 3 from J, leaving 11 bases between them. The CDR3 is CASSPGIVGANVLTF. DNA for the CDR3: TGTGCCAGCAGTCCCGGGATTGTTGGGGCCAACGTCCTGACTTTC.

This chain links TRBV2 with TRBJ1-6; possibly TRBD1 for D (5 bases). Germline CDR1 is SNHLY and CDR2 is FYNNEI. V lost 0 bases, J lost 7 bases, and 22 bases lay in between. This CDR3 spans 19 amino acids. CDR3 nucleotide sequence: TGTGCCAGCAGTGAAGCTAGGTCCGGGGCTCGTGAGTGGAATTCACCCCTCCACTTT. It codes for CASSEARSGAREWNSPLHF.

The chain joins TRBV2 to TRBJ1-1; D may be TRBD1 (5 bases). Germline V lookup: CDR1 SNHLY, CDR2 FYNNEI. There are 12 residues in the CDR3. Trimming removed 5 bases from V and 12 bases from J, with 16 bases in between. CDR3 nucleotide sequence: TGTGCCAGCAGTACTGGGACTGCGGGGACTTTCTTT. Translated: CASSTGTAGTFF.